Listed below are T cell receptor beta chains from one sample, sequenced in a study of T cell changes during pregnancy in multiple sclerosis. Generated by immunoSEQ multiplex PCR, the TCRdb table keeps only in-frame clones and is missing some. Here the sample spans 55,000 or so clones, around 93% being singletons. The sequencing used CD4+ T cells from peripheral blood mononuclear cells, collected after pregnancy. Receptor source: a female donor in good health, enrolled as a control in a pregnancy study. CDR3s include the opening cysteine and the closing phenylalanine or tryptophan. A D gene is named only where the DNA matches it firmly. The size field is filled for only some rows; it gives once, few, many or a size class.

cdr3_length d_call j_call v_call clone_size cdr3_aa cdr3_nt
15 TRBD1 TRBJ2-3 TRBV6-1 . CASSPTGTGGYTQYF TGTGCCAGCAGTCCCACCGGGACAGGGGGATATACGCAGTATTTT
15 TRBD1 TRBJ1-5 TRBV2 . CASRPQGAPNQPQHF TGTGCCAGCAGGCCCCAGGGGGCCCCGAATCAGCCCCAGCATTTT
14 TRBD2 TRBJ2-1 TRBV10-1 . CASTPSGRYNEQFF TGCGCCAGCACACCTAGCGGTCGGTACAATGAGCAGTTCTTC
13 . TRBJ1-6 TRBV5-6 . CASSLDRLSPLHF TGTGCCAGCAGCTTGGACAGATTGTCACCCCTCCACTTT
14 . TRBJ2-7 TRBV29-1 . CSVETGPHSYEQYF TGCAGCGTAGAAACAGGGCCCCACTCCTACGAGCAGTACTTC
13 . TRBJ2-7 TRBV6-6 . CASSYATWAEQYF TGTGCCAGCAGTTACGCTACTTGGGCAGAGCAGTACTTC
20 TRBD1 TRBJ1-4 TRBV14 . CASSQVRPGTAFATNEKLFF TGTGCCAGCAGCCAAGTACGACCCGGGACAGCATTCGCAACTAATGAAAAACTGTTTTTT
17 TRBD1 TRBJ1-4 TRBV10-1 . CATRGQGASSSNEKLFF TGCGCCACCAGGGGGCAGGGGGCTTCCTCAAGTAATGAAAAACTGTTTTTT
15 . TRBJ1-5 TRBV6-1 . CASSSDRPRNQPQHF TGTGCCAGCAGCTCCGACAGGCCGCGGAATCAGCCCCAGCATTTT
15 . TRBJ2-7 TRBV6-5 . CASSYSVSQSYEQYF TGTGCCAGCAGTTACTCGGTTTCTCAGTCCTACGAGCAGTACTTC
15 TRBD1 TRBJ1-1 TRBV7-2 . CASSLDRGRNTEAFF TGTGCCAGCAGCTTGGACAGGGGGCGGAACACTGAAGCTTTCTTT
16 . TRBJ2-6 TRBV11-2 . CASSLGVASGANVLTF TGTGCCAGCAGCTTAGGTGTGGCTAGTGGGGCCAACGTCCTGACTTTC
13 . TRBJ1-1 TRBV11-2 once CASSPRSGAEAFF TGTGCCAGCAGCCCCCGATCGGGAGCTGAAGCTTTCTTT
14 . TRBJ1-1 TRBV4-2 few CASSQVAGEGEAFF TGTGCCAGCAGCCAAGTTGCGGGGGAGGGTGAAGCTTTCTTT
14 . TRBJ2-4 TRBV29-1 . CSVVLPGQRNIQYF TGCAGCGTTGTTTTACCGGGACAACGAAACATTCAGTACTTC
14 TRBD1 TRBJ1-1 TRBV7-3 . CASSASGQGGKAFF TGTGCCAGCAGCGCATCCGGACAGGGAGGGAAAGCTTTCTTT
14 TRBD2 TRBJ2-2 TRBV7-2 . CASSPAAGGGELFF TGTGCCAGCAGCCCTGCGGCGGGGGGCGGGGAGCTGTTTTTT
15 . TRBJ2-2 TRBV2 . CASLRSGQPTGELFF TGTGCCAGCCTAAGGAGCGGACAGCCGACCGGGGAGCTGTTTTTT
16 TRBD1 TRBJ1-2 TRBV7-2 . CASSPGGQGASYGYTF TGTGCCAGCAGCCCAGGGGGCCAGGGGGCGAGCTATGGCTACACCTTC
14 TRBD1 TRBJ2-7 TRBV2 . CASSRDRVFYEQYF TGTGCCAGCAGTAGGGACAGGGTGTTTTACGAGCAGTACTTC
14 TRBD2 TRBJ2-5 TRBV18 once CASSRLAAESTQYF TGTGCCAGCTCCCGACTAGCGGCCGAATCGACCCAGTACTTC
16 . TRBJ2-7 TRBV18 . CASSPTSGGQTGEQYF TGTGCCAGCTCGCCGACCTCAGGAGGACAGACGGGGGAGCAGTACTTC
15 . TRBJ1-1 TRBV7-9 . CASSLYPQGNTEAFF TGTGCCAGCAGCTTATACCCCCAGGGCAACACTGAAGCTTTCTTT
15 TRBD1 TRBJ1-5 TRBV27 . CASSKDRGYNQPQHF TGTGCCAGCAGCAAAGACAGGGGTTACAATCAGCCCCAGCATTTT
13 . TRBJ1-6 TRBV7-6 . CASSTSPGSPLHF TGTGCCAGCAGCACCTCCCCCGGTTCACCCCTCCACTTT
14 TRBD1 TRBJ1-5 TRBV2 . CASMRTGEYQPQHF TGTGCCAGCATGAGGACAGGGGAGTATCAGCCCCAGCATTTT
13 . TRBJ1-5 TRBV7-8 . CASSLVGNQPQHF TGTGCCAGCAGCTTGGTAGGCAATCAGCCCCAGCATTTT
13 . TRBJ1-2 TRBV28 . CASSYGAGDGYTF TGTGCCAGCAGTTATGGGGCAGGGGATGGCTACACCTTC
15 TRBD2 TRBJ2-5 TRBV5-4 . CASTSRGGGQETQYF TGTGCCAGCACCTCCCGGGGGGGAGGGCAAGAGACCCAGTACTTC
13 . TRBJ1-1 TRBV2 . CASSRGEGTEAFF TGTGCCAGCAGTCGGGGGGAAGGGACTGAAGCTTTCTTT
14 TRBD1 TRBJ1-3 TRBV6-1 . CASLDRAPGNTIYF TGTGCCAGCTTGGACAGGGCTCCTGGAAACACCATATATTTT
14 . TRBJ1-1 TRBV7-3 . CASSLSPVNTEAFF TGTGCCAGCAGCTTATCCCCAGTGAACACTGAAGCTTTCTTT
13 . TRBJ1-1 TRBV7-9 . CASTLDTFLAAFF TGTGCCAGCACCCTGGACACTTTCCTTGCCGCTTTCTTT
14 TRBD1 TRBJ2-5 TRBV5-1 . CASSWDRAQETQYF TGCGCCAGCAGCTGGGACAGGGCCCAAGAGACCCAGTACTTC
15 . TRBJ2-1 TRBV6-6 . CASSYMRGGVNEQFF TGTGCCAGCAGTTATATGAGGGGAGGCGTCAATGAGCAGTTCTTC
15 TRBD1 TRBJ2-1 TRBV7-2 . CASSPTGQGRNEQFF TGTGCCAGCAGCCCTACCGGACAGGGGCGCAATGAGCAGTTCTTC
15 . TRBJ1-3 TRBV6-5 . CASSYSSSPGNTIYF TGTGCCAGCAGTTACTCCTCGTCTCCTGGAAACACCATATATTTT
14 . TRBJ1-1 TRBV9 . CASSVGLLDTEAFF TGTGCCAGCAGCGTAGGGCTCTTGGACACTGAAGCTTTCTTT
17 TRBD2 TRBJ2-3 TRBV4-3 . CASSQYTSGESTDTQYF TGCGCCAGCAGCCAATATACTAGCGGGGAGAGCACAGATACGCAGTATTTT
13 . TRBJ2-5 TRBV7-9 . CASSTSRGETQYF TGTGCCAGCAGCACCAGTCGGGGGGAGACCCAGTACTTC
13 TRBD1 TRBJ1-5 TRBV19 once CASRATGVQPQHF TGTGCCAGTAGGGCCACAGGGGTTCAGCCCCAGCATTTT
15 . TRBJ1-1 TRBV7-9 . CASSLGGPRNTEAFF TGTGCCAGCAGCTTAGGGGGGCCACGGAACACTGAAGCTTTCTTT
15 . TRBJ1-2 TRBV19 . CASSIVVAHWAGYTF TGTGCCAGTAGTATCGTAGTGGCCCATTGGGCTGGCTACACCTTC
15 . TRBJ1-1 TRBV7-6 . CASSPPGGLNTEAFF TGTGCCAGCAGCCCCCCGGGGGGCTTGAACACTGAAGCTTTCTTT
15 TRBD1 TRBJ2-3 TRBV5-1 . CASSFGTGGADTQYF TGCGCCAGCAGCTTCGGGACAGGGGGCGCAGATACGCAGTATTTT
13 TRBD1 TRBJ1-2 TRBV11-2 . CASSPDRVGGYTF TGTGCCAGCAGCCCTGACAGGGTCGGAGGCTACACCTTC